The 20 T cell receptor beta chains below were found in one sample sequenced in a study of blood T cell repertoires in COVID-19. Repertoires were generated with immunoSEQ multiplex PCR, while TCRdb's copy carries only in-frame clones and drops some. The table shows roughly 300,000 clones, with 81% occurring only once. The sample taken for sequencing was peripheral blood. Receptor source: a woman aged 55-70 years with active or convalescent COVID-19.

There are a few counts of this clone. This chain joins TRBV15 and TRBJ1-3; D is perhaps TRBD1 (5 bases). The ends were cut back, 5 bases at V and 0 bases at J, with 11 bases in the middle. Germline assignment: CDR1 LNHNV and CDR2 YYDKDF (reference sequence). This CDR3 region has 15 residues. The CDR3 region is CATSGLRGSGNTIYF. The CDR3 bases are TGTGCCACCAGCGGTTTAAGGGGCTCTGGAAACACCATATATTTT.

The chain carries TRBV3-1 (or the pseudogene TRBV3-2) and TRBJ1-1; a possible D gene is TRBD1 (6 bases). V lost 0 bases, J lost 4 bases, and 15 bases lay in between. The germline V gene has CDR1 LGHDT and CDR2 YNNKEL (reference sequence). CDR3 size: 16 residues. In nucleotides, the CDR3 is TGTGCCAGCAGCCAAGAACGGGGGGCGCGCACCACTGAAGCTTTCTTT. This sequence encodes CASSQERGARTTEAFF.

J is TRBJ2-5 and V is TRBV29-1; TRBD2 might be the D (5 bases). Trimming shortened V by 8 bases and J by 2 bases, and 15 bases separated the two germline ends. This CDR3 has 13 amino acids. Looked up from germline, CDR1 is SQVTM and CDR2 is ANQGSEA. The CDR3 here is CSIPLTGQETQYF. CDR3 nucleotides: TGCAGCATACCCCTGACGGGACAAGAGACCCAGTACTTC.

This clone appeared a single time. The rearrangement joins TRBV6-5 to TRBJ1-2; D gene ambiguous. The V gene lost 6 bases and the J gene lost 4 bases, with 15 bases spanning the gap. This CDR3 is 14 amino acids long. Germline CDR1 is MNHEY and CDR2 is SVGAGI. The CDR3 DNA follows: TGTGCCAGCAGGAGCATAGAAGACTCCTATGGCTACACCTTC. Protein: CASRSIEDSYGYTF.

CDR3 DNA: TGTGCCAGCAGTTCGGCCCGGACAGGTTATAATTCACCCCTCCACTTT. Protein: CASSSARTGYNSPLHF. This chain uses TRBV6-6 with TRBJ1-6; 7 bases map to TRBD1. Germline V gene sequence: CDR1 MNHNY, CDR2 SVGAGI (reference sequence). The CDR3 extends over 16 amino acids. V dropped 4 bases and J dropped 4; count of bases not matched to a gene: 7.

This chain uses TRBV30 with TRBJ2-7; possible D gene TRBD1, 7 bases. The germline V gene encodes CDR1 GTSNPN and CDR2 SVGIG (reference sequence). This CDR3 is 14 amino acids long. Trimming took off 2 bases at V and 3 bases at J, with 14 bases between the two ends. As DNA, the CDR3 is TGTGCCTGGAGTTACAGTCAGGGGGGCTACGAGCAGTACTTC. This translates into CAWSYSQGGYEQYF.

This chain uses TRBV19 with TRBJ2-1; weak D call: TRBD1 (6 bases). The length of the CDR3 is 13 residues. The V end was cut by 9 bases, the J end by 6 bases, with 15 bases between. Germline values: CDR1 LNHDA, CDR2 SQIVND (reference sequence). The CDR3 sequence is CARWTAELNEQFF. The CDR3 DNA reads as TGTGCCAGATGGACAGCCGAACTCAATGAGCAGTTCTTC.

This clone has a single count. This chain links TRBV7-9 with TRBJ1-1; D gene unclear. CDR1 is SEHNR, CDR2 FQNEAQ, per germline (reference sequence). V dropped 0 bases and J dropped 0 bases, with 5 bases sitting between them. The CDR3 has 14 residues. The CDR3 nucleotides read TGTGCCAGCAGCTTAGCCACAGTGAACACTGAAGCTTTCTTT. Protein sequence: CASSLATVNTEAFF.

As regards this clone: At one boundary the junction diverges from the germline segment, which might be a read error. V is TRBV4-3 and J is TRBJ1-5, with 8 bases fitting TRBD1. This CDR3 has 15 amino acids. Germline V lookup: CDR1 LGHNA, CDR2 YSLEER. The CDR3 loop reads CASSQGAGGKQPQHF. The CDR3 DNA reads TGCGCCAGCAGCCAAGGTGCAGGGGGCAAGCAGCCCCAGCATTTT.

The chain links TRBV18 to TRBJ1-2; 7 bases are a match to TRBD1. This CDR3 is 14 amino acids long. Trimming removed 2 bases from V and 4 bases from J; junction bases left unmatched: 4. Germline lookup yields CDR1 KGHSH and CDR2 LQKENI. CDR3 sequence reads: CASSPEGGPYGYTF. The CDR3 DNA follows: TGTGCCAGCTCACCAGAAGGGGGCCCCTATGGCTACACCTTC.

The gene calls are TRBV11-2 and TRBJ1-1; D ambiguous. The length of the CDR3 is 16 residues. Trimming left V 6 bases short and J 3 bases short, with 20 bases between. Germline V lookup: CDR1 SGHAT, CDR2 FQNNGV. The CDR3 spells CASSTRWADRYTEAFF. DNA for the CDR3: TGTGCCAGCAGTACCAGGTGGGCCGATAGGTACACTGAAGCTTTCTTT.

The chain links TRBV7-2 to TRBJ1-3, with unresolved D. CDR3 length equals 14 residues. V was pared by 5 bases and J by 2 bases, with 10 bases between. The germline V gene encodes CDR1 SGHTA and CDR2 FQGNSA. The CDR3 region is CASSLSQAGNTIYF. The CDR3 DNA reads TGTGCCAGCAGCCTAAGTCAGGCTGGAAACACCATATATTTT.

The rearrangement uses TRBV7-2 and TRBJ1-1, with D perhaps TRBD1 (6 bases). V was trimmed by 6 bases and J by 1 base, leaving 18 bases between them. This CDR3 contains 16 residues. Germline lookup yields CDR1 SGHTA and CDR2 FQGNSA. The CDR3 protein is CASRPQGGQQNTEAFF. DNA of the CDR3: TGTGCCAGCAGACCACAGGGTGGGCAACAGAACACTGAAGCTTTCTTT. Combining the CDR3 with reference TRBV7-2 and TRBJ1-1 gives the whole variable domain GAGVSQSPSNKVTEKGKDVELRCDPISGHTALYWYRQSLGQGLEFLIYFQGNSAPDKSGLPSDRFSAERTGGSVSTLTIQRTQQEDSAVYLCASRPQGGQQNTEAFFGQGTRLTVV.

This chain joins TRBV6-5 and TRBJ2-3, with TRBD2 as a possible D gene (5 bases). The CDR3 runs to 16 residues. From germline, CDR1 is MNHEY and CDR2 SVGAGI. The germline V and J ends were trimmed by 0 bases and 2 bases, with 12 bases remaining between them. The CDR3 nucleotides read TGTGCCAGCAGTTACTCGGACTCCGGGCCCACAGATACGCAGTATTTT. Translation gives CASSYSDSGPTDTQYF.

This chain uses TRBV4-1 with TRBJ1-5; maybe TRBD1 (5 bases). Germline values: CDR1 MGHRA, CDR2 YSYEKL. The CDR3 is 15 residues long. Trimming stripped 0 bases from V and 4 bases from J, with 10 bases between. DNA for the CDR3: TGCGCCAGCAGCCAAGAGAGAAGGGGAAATCAGCCCCAGCATTTT. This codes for CASSQERRGNQPQHF.

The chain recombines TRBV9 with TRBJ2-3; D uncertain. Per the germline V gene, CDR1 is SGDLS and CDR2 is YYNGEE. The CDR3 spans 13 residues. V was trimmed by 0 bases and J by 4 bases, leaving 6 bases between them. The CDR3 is CASSVGVPDTQYF. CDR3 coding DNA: TGTGCCAGCAGCGTAGGCGTGCCAGATACGCAGTATTTT.

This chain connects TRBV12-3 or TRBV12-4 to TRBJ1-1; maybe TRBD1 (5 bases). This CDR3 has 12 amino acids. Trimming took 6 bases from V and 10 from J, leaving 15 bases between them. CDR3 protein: CASRKLDTAAFF. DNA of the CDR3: TGTGCCAGCAGGAAGCTGGACACCGCAGCTTTCTTT.

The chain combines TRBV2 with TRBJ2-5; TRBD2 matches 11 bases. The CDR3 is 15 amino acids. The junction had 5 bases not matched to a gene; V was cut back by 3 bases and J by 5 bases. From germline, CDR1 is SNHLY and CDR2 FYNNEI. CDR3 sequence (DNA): TGTGCCAGCAGTGAGCTAGCGGGGGGTGGGGAGACCCAGTACTTC. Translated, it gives CASSELAGGGETQYF.

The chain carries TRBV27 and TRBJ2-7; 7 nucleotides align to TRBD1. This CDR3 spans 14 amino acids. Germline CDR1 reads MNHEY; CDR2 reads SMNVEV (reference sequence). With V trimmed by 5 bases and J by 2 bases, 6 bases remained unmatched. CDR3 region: CASSPGTVAYEQYF. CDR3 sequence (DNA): TGTGCCAGCAGTCCCGGGACAGTTGCCTACGAGCAGTACTTC.

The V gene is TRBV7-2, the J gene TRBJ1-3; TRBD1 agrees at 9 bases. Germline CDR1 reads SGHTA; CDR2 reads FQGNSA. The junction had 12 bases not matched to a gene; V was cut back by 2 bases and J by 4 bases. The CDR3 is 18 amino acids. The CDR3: CASSLINPGTGRGNTIYF. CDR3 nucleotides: TGTGCCAGCAGCTTAATAAACCCCGGGACAGGGAGAGGAAACACCATATATTTT.